A single sample gave rise to the 22 T cell receptor beta chains below, sequenced in a study of shared clonotypes between healthy human individuals. Measured with immunoSEQ multiplex PCR; TCRdb has only the in-frame clones, and not every one. The sample lists millions of clones, more than 80% seen once, with around 0.14% in the top ten. The sample consisted of naive CD4+ T cells sorted from blood. The sample's subset: CD45RA+ positively selected. The receptors come from a man aged 18 to 29 in good health.

The rearrangement uses TRBV7-2 and TRBJ2-7; D possibly uses TRBD1 or TRBD2 (5 bases each). The CDR3 spans 13 residues. Germline V gives CDR1 SGHTA, CDR2 FQGNSA. This CDR3 is CAYGAGGPYEQYF. The CDR3 DNA reads as TGTGCTTACGGGGCGGGTGGCCCCTACGAGCAGTACTTC.

This chain links TRBV7-2 with TRBJ2-5, with D possibly TRBD2 on 5 matching bases. Deletions cut 5 bases from V and 1 base from J, with 14 bases between. CDR1 SGHTA and CDR2 FQGNSA come from the germline V gene. The CDR3 contains 15 residues. CDR3 region: CASSRPVSVQETQYF. The CDR3 DNA reads as TGTGCCAGCAGCCGCCCCGTTAGCGTCCAAGAGACCCAGTACTTC. The full variable domain, its missing parts supplied by reference TRBV7-2 and TRBJ2-5, is GAGVSQSPSNKVTEKGKDVELRCDPISGHTALYWYRQSLGQGLEFLIYFQGNSAPDKSGLPSDRFSAERTGGSVSTLTIQRTQQEDSAVYLCASSRPVSVQETQYFGPGTRLLVL.

DNA of the CDR3: TGTGCCAGCAGCAGGGACTTAATCAAGGAGACCCAGTACTTC. Amino acid sequence: CASSRDLIKETQYF. The rearrangement joins TRBV5-5 to TRBJ2-5, with a tentative D call TRBD2 (6 bases). The V and J ends lost 4 bases and 5 bases respectively, with 15 bases between them. The germline gives CDR1 SGHKS, CDR2 YYEKEE (reference sequence). This CDR3 contains 14 residues.

This clone has only one observation. The chain links TRBV27 to TRBJ1-2; a possible D gene is TRBD1 (5 bases). Germline loops: CDR1 MNHEY, CDR2 SMNVEV (reference sequence). Trimming cost V 6 bases and J 8 bases, with 22 bases left between them. This CDR3 has 15 residues. CDR3 sequence (DNA): TGTGCCAGCAGCCTCGGGGCAGGGAAGTTTGGGGGCTACACCTTC. Amino acids: CASSLGAGKFGGYTF.

J is TRBJ2-1 and V is TRBV11-2; 9 positions agree with TRBD2. The junction had 15 bases not matched to a gene; V was cut back by 5 bases and J by 10 bases. The germline V gene has CDR1 SGHAT and CDR2 FQNNGV. There are 16 residues in the CDR3. The CDR3 coding sequence is TGTGCCAGCAGCAACGACAAACTAGCGGGTCCGGGGGAGCAGTTCTTC. Translating it yields CASSNDKLAGPGEQFF.

The chain carries TRBV29-1 and TRBJ1-2; a weak D match, TRBD1 (6 bases). V lost 4 bases, J lost 8 bases, and 20 bases lay in between. Germline V gene sequence: CDR1 SQVTM, CDR2 ANQGSEA. CDR3 size: 14 residues. CDR3 sequence reads: CSVAPSGGLSGYTF. The CDR3 DNA reads TGCAGCGTTGCCCCTAGCGGGGGGCTATCCGGCTACACCTTC. Using reference TRBV29-1 and TRBJ1-2 for the parts outside the CDR3, the full variable domain is SAVISQKPSRDICQRGTSLTIQCQVDSQVTMMFWYRQQPGQSLTLIATANQGSEATYESGFVIDKFPISRPNLTFSTLTVSNMSPEDSSIYLCSVAPSGGLSGYTFGSGTRLTVV.

The chain joins TRBV6-5 to TRBJ2-7; 10 bases line up with TRBD2. There are 13 residues in the CDR3. CDR1 MNHEY and CDR2 SVGAGI come from the germline V gene. V was clipped by 10 bases and J by 7 bases; unmatched bases: 10. CDR3 protein: CATKKRGGIEQYF. CDR3 nucleotide sequence: TGTGCCACCAAGAAGCGGGGGGGGATAGAGCAGTACTTC.

This clone was seen just once. This chain uses TRBV5-1 with TRBJ2-3, with D unresolved. Germline loops: CDR1 SGHRS, CDR2 YFSETQ. The V end lost 4 bases, the J end lost 0 bases, and 9 bases lay between the germline ends. The CDR3 length is 14 residues. CDR3 protein: CASSPDPSTDTQYF. The CDR3 DNA follows: TGCGCCAGCAGCCCCGATCCTAGCACAGATACGCAGTATTTT.

The chain has TRBV5-6 and TRBJ2-3; 7 nucleotides agree with TRBD2. Trimming removed 0 bases from V and 3 bases from J; junction bases left unmatched: 1. The CDR3 runs 14 residues. Germline V lookup: CDR1 SGHDT, CDR2 YYEEEE. CDR3 DNA: TGTGCCAGCAGCTTGGGAGCGGGGACAGATACGCAGTATTTT. Translated, it gives CASSLGAGTDTQYF.

DNA for the CDR3: TGTGCCAGCAGTGGAAGCTGGGGGCGGCTAGAGACCCAGTACTTC. It codes for CASSGSWGRLETQYF. The V gene is TRBV6-5, the J gene TRBJ2-5, with TRBD1 as a possible D gene (6 bases). V was pared by 5 bases and J by 4 bases, with 17 bases between. This CDR3 contains 15 residues. Germline V gene lookup returns CDR1 MNHEY and CDR2 SVGAGI.

J is TRBJ1-2 and V is TRBV5-4; 10 nucleotides match TRBD1. The CDR3 spans 17 residues. V was pared by 4 bases and J by 4 bases, with 13 bases of the junction left unmatched. CDR1 and CDR2 (germline): SGHNT, YYREEE (reference sequence). CDR3 sequence (DNA): TGTGCCAGCAGCCCCAGACAGGGGGCAACTGGGCTCTATGGCTACACCTTC. It is translated as CASSPRQGATGLYGYTF.

The chain recombines TRBV18 with TRBJ2-2; 9 bases fit TRBD1. The trim removed 5 bases at V and 5 bases at J, leaving 6 bases unmatched. Germline V lookup: CDR1 KGHSH, CDR2 LQKENI. The CDR3 has 15 amino acids. The CDR3 sequence is CASSSYRGQTGELFF. For the CDR3, the DNA is TGTGCCAGCTCATCCTACAGGGGGCAGACCGGGGAGCTGTTTTTT.

In regard to this clone: This CDR3 is also generated by other DNA sequences in the sample. This chain joins TRBV19 and TRBJ1-2; D not resolved. CDR3 length equals 12 residues. Deletions cut 1 base from V and 6 bases from J, with 6 bases between. CDR1 and CDR2 (germline): LNHDA, SQIVND (reference sequence). DNA of the CDR3: TGTGCCAGTAGTATAGGGGGTAATGGCTACACCTTC. Translated: CASSIGGNGYTF.

The V call is TRBV6-1, the J call TRBJ1-5; D not resolved. The CDR3 runs 15 residues. CDR1 MNHNS and CDR2 SASEGT come from the germline V gene. Trimming took 0 bases from V and 6 from J, leaving 12 bases between them. The CDR3 protein is CASSEARAISQPQHF. The CDR3 nucleotides read TGTGCCAGCAGTGAAGCGAGGGCTATCTCTCAGCCCCAGCATTTT.

The V call is TRBV28, the J call TRBJ1-5, with D possibly matching TRBD1 (6 bases). The germline gives CDR1 MDHEN, CDR2 SYDVKM. The CDR3 sequence is 17 residues long. V lost 6 bases and J 5 bases, leaving 23 bases between the germline ends. DNA for the CDR3: TGTGCCAGCAGCTACCTAATGGAGACAGGAGAGGATCAGCCCCAGCATTTT. Its protein is CASSYLMETGEDQPQHF.

This clone came up once. The chain links TRBV6-1 to TRBJ2-7; 7 bases agree with TRBD1. This CDR3 region has 12 residues. Germline V gene sequence: CDR1 MNHNS, CDR2 SASEGT. V was clipped by 8 bases and J by 5 bases; unmatched bases: 6. The CDR3 coding sequence is TGTGCCAGCCGGCGGACAGGCAACGAGCAGTACTTC. As protein: CASRRTGNEQYF.

The chain joins TRBV10-3 to TRBJ2-2; D perhaps matches TRBD2 (6 bases). Trimming left V 9 bases short and J 1 base short, with 12 bases between. Germline loops: CDR1 ENHRY, CDR2 SYGVKD. The CDR3 consists of 14 residues. CDR3 amino acids: CAIALGGNTGELFF. In nucleotides, the CDR3 is TGTGCCATTGCTCTCGGGGGGAACACCGGGGAGCTGTTTTTT.

This chain connects TRBV6-5 to TRBJ2-2; no clear D gene. Germline CDR1 reads MNHEY; CDR2 reads SVGAGI. The CDR3 is 14 amino acids. V was trimmed by 6 bases and J by 2 bases, leaving 10 bases between them. CDR3 in amino acids: CASRRVLNTGELFF. In DNA form, the CDR3 reads TGTGCCAGCAGACGGGTCTTAAACACCGGGGAGCTGTTTTTT.

This chain connects TRBV6-5 to TRBJ2-7; 8 bases align to TRBD1. Losses at the gene ends were 4 bases for V and 7 bases for J; bases not matched to a gene: 6. The CDR3 length is 13 residues. Germline CDR1 is MNHEY and CDR2 is SVGAGI. In DNA, the CDR3 is TGTGCCAGCAGTTCGGACAGGGTGAGGGAGCAGTACTTC. It is translated as CASSSDRVREQYF.

The chain is built from TRBV28 and TRBJ2-7; possibly TRBD2 for D (6 bases). The germline V gene encodes CDR1 MDHEN and CDR2 SYDVKM. The CDR3 has 16 amino acids. The V end lost 4 bases, the J end lost 2 bases, and 18 bases lay between the germline ends. CDR3 in amino acids: CASSSPGTVIPYEQYF. The DNA of the CDR3 is TGTGCCAGCAGTTCCCCCGGGACTGTGATTCCCTACGAGCAGTACTTC.

This clone was counted only a few times. An end of the junction does not agree with germline; a read error may underlie this. CDR3 nucleotide sequence: TGTGCCAGTAGCATAGGGACGAGGGGTCAGCCCCAGCATTTT. Its protein is CASSIGTRGQPQHF. V usage is TRBV19 and J usage is TRBJ1-5, with a weak D call TRBD1 (5 bases). Germline V gene sequence: CDR1 LNHDA, CDR2 SQIVND (reference sequence). The CDR3 extends over 14 amino acids.

The V and J genes are TRBV4-2 and TRBJ2-2; tentative D call: TRBD1 (5 bases). Per germline, CDR1 LGHNA and CDR2 YNFKEQ. The length of the CDR3 is 16 residues. V dropped 1 base and J dropped 0 bases, with 9 bases sitting between them. This CDR3 is CASSQGTLANTGELFF. CDR3 DNA: TGTGCCAGCAGCCAAGGGACACTCGCGAACACCGGGGAGCTGTTTTTT.